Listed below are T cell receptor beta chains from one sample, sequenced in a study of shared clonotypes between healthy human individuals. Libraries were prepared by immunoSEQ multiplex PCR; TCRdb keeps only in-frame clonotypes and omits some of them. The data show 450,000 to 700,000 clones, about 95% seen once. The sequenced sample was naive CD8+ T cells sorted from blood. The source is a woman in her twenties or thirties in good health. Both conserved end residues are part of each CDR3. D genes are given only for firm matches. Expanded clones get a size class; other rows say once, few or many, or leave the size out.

TGTGCCAGCAGCCCCCTGTGGTCGGGGACAGGGGGATTTGGGGAGCAGTACTTC CASSPLWSGTGGFGEQYF TRBJ2-7 TRBD1 TRBV27 - 18
TGTGCCACCAGCAGGATGGGACTAGCGTTCGGGGAGCTGTTTTTT CATSRMGLAFGELFF TRBJ2-2 TRBD2 TRBV15 once 15
TGTGCCAGCAGCTACAGGGGTGTGGGTGGCTACACCTTC CASSYRGVGGYTF TRBJ1-2 TRBD1 TRBV28 - 13
TGTGCCAGCAGTGCCGCGAGGGGTGTCTCTCGTGCGCAGTATTTT CASSAARGVSRAQYF TRBJ2-3 - TRBV6-6 - 15
TGCGCCAGCAGTGGAAAAGGGAAAGAGACCCAGTACTTC CASSGKGKETQYF TRBJ2-5 - TRBV10-1 - 13
TGTGCCAGCAGCCAAGGAGGCGCCGACTCTGGAAACACCATATATTTT CASSQGGADSGNTIYF TRBJ1-3 - TRBV4-2 - 16
TGTGCCAGCAGTGACTTAATACTCTACGAGCAGTACTTC CASSDLILYEQYF TRBJ2-7 - TRBV6-1 - 13
TGTGCCAGCAGCGGACAGCCAGTAGCTTTCTTT CASSGQPVAFF TRBJ1-1 - TRBV2 few 11
TGTGCCAGCAGCCTCGCTAGCGGCCTATACGAGCAGTACTTC CASSLASGLYEQYF TRBJ2-7 TRBD2 TRBV27 - 14
TGTGCCAGCAGCTTAGCAGTCGCGGCTAGCGGGCACTACGAGCAGTACTTC CASSLAVAASGHYEQYF TRBJ2-7 TRBD2 TRBV11-1 - 17
TGCGCCAGCAGTGAGTCGAAAGGCCGGGGAGAGGGATACAATGAGCAGTTCTTC CASSESKGRGEGYNEQFF TRBJ2-1 - TRBV10-1 - 18
TGCGCCAGCAGCCAAGATAGGTCAGGAGGGGCGACCCAGTACTTC CASSQDRSGGATQYF TRBJ2-5 - TRBV4-1 - 15
TGCGCCAGCAGCATAACGACTAGCGGGGGAGAGACCCAGTACTTC CASSITTSGGETQYF TRBJ2-5 TRBD2 TRBV4-1 - 15
TGTGCCAGCAGTGATCGGGATGAGCAGTTCTTC CASSDRDEQFF TRBJ2-1 - TRBV5-4 - 11
TGTGCCAGCAGCCAAGTTCCCGCAGGGGCGAATGTTGAAGCTTTCTTT CASSQVPAGANVEAFF TRBJ1-1 - TRBV4-2 - 16
TGTGCCACCAGCAGCACCGGGACTAGCGGTAGCTCCTACAATGAGCAGTTCTTC CATSSTGTSGSSYNEQFF TRBJ2-1 TRBD2 TRBV15 - 18
TGCAGCGCTATAAGAGAGGGGGGGAACACTGAAGCTTTCTTT CSAIREGGNTEAFF TRBJ1-1 - TRBV29-1 - 14
TGTGCCAGCAGACGGACTAGCGGAGGGAGAGATACGCAGTATTTT CASRRTSGGRDTQYF TRBJ2-3 TRBD2 TRBV2 once 15
TGTGCCAGCAGCTTCGGGACTGACTACGAGCAGTACTTC CASSFGTDYEQYF TRBJ2-7 - TRBV7-9 - 13
TGCGCCAGCAGCTCGCTCCGGGACAGGAGCGCCTACGAGCAGTACTTC CASSSLRDRSAYEQYF TRBJ2-7 TRBD1 TRBV5-1 - 16
TGTGCCAGCAGCTTCGGGCGTGGGAGGGCCGAAGAGACCCAGTACTTC CASSFGRGRAEETQYF TRBJ2-5 TRBD2 TRBV5-4 - 16
TGTGCCAGCAACCCTGACGATTACAATGAGCAGTTCTTC CASNPDDYNEQFF TRBJ2-1 - TRBV5-6 - 13
TGTGCCAGCAGTTTCACCAATGAGCAGTTCTTC CASSFTNEQFF TRBJ2-1 - TRBV28 - 11
TGTGCCATCAGTGACCTGGGTGGGGGCACTGAAGCTTTCTTT CAISDLGGGTEAFF TRBJ1-1 - TRBV10-3 - 14
TGTGCCAGCAGTTATGGGACTGAAGCTTTCTTT CASSYGTEAFF TRBJ1-1 - TRBV28 - 11
TGCGCCAGCAGTGAGAGACTAGCGGGAGAGAAAGATACGCAGTATTTT CASSERLAGEKDTQYF TRBJ2-3 TRBD2 TRBV10-1 - 16
TGTGCCAGCAGTGAGCTAGCGGGACTCACAGATACGCAGTATTTT CASSELAGLTDTQYF TRBJ2-3 TRBD2 TRBV25-1 - 15
TGTGCCAGTAGTAGACATCTCCGGGAAATGCAGTACTTC CASSRHLREMQYF TRBJ2-7 - TRBV19 - 13
TGTGCCAGCAGCGCCGGACATACCGGCAGGGCCTACGAGCAGTACTTC CASSAGHTGRAYEQYF TRBJ2-7 - TRBV7-8 once 16
TGTGCCAGCAGCTTGTCTGGAGGGGGCGCTCGGGTGGGAGAGACCCAGTACTTC CASSLSGGGARVGETQYF TRBJ2-5 - TRBV5-6 - 18
TGTGCCAGCAGTTACTCGGGGGCTAGCGGCCAAGAGACCCAGTACTTC CASSYSGASGQETQYF TRBJ2-5 - TRBV6-5 - 16
TGTGCCAGCAGTTGGGGAGAGGGGGGAAACACAGATACGCAGTATTTT CASSWGEGGNTDTQYF TRBJ2-3 - TRBV28 - 16
TGTGCCAGCAGCTTGCCAGAGAACACTGAAGCTTTCTTT CASSLPENTEAFF TRBJ1-1 - TRBV13 - 13
TGCGCCAGCAGCTTGGCCGGGGACGGGAGCTCCTACGAGCAGTACTTC CASSLAGDGSSYEQYF TRBJ2-7 - TRBV5-1 - 16
TGTGCCAGCGGACTAGCTGACGAGCAGTACTTC CASGLADEQYF TRBJ2-7 TRBD2 TRBV19 - 11
TGCAGCGTTGAAGACGAGGACTACTCCTACGAGCAGTACTTC CSVEDEDYSYEQYF TRBJ2-7 - TRBV29-1 - 14
TGTGCCAGCAGCCCAGGACTAGCGGGAGTCGTCGATGAGCAGTTCTTC CASSPGLAGVVDEQFF TRBJ2-1 TRBD2 TRBV7-8 once 16
TGTGCCAGCAGCAGGAATAGCAATCAGCCCCAGCATTTT CASSRNSNQPQHF TRBJ1-5 - TRBV9 - 13
TGTGCCAGCAGCTTTGTGGGGACTGAAGCTTTCTTT CASSFVGTEAFF TRBJ1-1 - TRBV7-2 - 12
TGCGCCAGCAGCCAAGATCCTAGCGGGAGGGTGGGCGAGCAGTACTTC CASSQDPSGRVGEQYF TRBJ2-7 TRBD2 TRBV4-1 - 16
TGTGCCAGTGAAACAGGGAATCACAATCAGCCCCAGCATTTT CASETGNHNQPQHF TRBJ1-5 - TRBV19 once 14
TGTGCCAGCAGCCCGACAGGGGGTGAGACCCAGTACTTC CASSPTGGETQYF TRBJ2-5 TRBD1 TRBV5-6 once 13
TGTGCCAGCAGCTTCGCGCTAGCGCCCACCGGGGAGCTGTTTTTT CASSFALAPTGELFF TRBJ2-2 - TRBV7-8 - 15
TGTGCCAGCAGTTCCCCCCAGGGTGGGACCCAGTACTTC CASSSPQGGTQYF TRBJ2-5 - TRBV28 - 13
TGTGCCAGCAGTTTCTCAGTGATCAGCCCCCAGCATTTT CASSFSVISPQHF TRBJ1-5 - TRBV27 - 13
TGCAGCGTTGTATGGGACACTGAAGCTTTCTTT CSVVWDTEAFF TRBJ1-1 - TRBV29-1 - 11
TGTGCCAGCAGCCTCGGGCAGGGGGCCTACGAGCAGTACTTC CASSLGQGAYEQYF TRBJ2-7 TRBD1 TRBV11-1 - 14
TGTGCCAGCAGCTTATCCCAGTACTACGAGCAGTACTTC CASSLSQYYEQYF TRBJ2-7 - TRBV7-8 - 13
TGTGCCAGCACCCTCAGACCCTACACTCAAGAGACCCAGTACTTC CASTLRPYTQETQYF TRBJ2-5 - TRBV28 - 15
TGTGCCATCAGGGAGTTTGGACAGAAGAACACTGAAGCTTTCTTT CAIREFGQKNTEAFF TRBJ1-1 - TRBV10-3 - 15
TGTGCCAGCAGTGAATCTAGGGGGAAGAACACTGAAGCTTTCTTT CASSESRGKNTEAFF TRBJ1-1 - TRBV2 - 15
TGTGCCACCACCAATGACATGGGTGACCCCATATATTTT CATTNDMGDPIYF TRBJ1-3 - TRBV15 - 13
TGTGCCAGCAGTCCGACACCCGGGGCCCGGTCGGAGCCTTACTATGGCTACACCTTC CASSPTPGARSEPYYGYTF TRBJ1-2 - TRBV27 - 19
TGTGCCAGCGAACCTTTCGGGACAGCTGAAGAGACCCAGTACTTC CASEPFGTAEETQYF TRBJ2-5 TRBD1 TRBV28 - 15
TGTGCCAGCAGCTTAGCGTCGGGGGGGTACGAGCAGTACTTC CASSLASGGYEQYF TRBJ2-7 TRBD2 TRBV7-8 - 14
TGTGCCAGCAGTTACGAGGTCTCGAACACCGGGGAGCTGTTTTTT CASSYEVSNTGELFF TRBJ2-2 - TRBV6-5 - 15
TGCGCCAGCAGCCCCGTGGACAGAGTTTACGAGCAGTACTTC CASSPVDRVYEQYF TRBJ2-7 - TRBV4-1 - 14
TGTGCCAGCAGTCCTCCCTCCCGGGAGGGCCGATACGAGCAGTACTTC CASSPPSREGRYEQYF TRBJ2-7 TRBD2 TRBV27 - 16
TGTGCCAGCTCACCGGAAGGTAAATTGGATACGCAGTATTTT CASSPEGKLDTQYF TRBJ2-3 - TRBV18 - 14